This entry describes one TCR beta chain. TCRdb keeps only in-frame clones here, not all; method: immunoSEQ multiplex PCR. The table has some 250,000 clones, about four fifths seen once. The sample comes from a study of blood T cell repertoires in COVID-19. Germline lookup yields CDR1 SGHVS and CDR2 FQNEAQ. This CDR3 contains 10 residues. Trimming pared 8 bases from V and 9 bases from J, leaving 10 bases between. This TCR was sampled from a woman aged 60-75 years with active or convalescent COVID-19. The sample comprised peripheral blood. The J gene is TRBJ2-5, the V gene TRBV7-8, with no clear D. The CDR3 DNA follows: TGTGCCAGCTCCGCCGCGGCCCAGTACTTC. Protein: CASSAAAQYF.